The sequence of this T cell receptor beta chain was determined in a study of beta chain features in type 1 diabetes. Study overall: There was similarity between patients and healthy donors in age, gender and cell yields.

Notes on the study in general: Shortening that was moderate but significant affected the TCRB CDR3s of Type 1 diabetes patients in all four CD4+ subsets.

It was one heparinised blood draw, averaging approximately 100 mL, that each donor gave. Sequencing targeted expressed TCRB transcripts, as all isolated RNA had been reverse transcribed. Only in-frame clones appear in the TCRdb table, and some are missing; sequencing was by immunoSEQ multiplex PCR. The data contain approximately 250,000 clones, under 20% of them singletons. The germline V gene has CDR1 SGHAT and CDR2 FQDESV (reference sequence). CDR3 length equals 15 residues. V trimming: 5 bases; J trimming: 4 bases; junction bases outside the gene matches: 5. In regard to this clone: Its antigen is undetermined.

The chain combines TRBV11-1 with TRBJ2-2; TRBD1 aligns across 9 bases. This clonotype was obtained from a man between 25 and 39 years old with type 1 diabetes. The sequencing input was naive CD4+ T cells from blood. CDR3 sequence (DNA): TGTGCCAGCAGCGAGGAGACAGGGGGCACCGGGGAGCTGTTTTTT. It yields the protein CASSEETGGTGELFF.